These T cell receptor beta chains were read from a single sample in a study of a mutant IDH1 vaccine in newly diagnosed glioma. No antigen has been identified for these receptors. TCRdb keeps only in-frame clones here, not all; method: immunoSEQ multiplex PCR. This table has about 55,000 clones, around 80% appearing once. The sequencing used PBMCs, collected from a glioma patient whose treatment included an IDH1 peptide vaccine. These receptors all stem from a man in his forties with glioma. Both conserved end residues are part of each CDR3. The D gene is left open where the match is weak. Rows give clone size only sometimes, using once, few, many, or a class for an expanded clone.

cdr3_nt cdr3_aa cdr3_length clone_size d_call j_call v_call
TGTGCCAGCAGCGGACAAACAGGGAATACCGAAGCTTTCTTT CASSGQTGNTEAFF 14 NA NA TRBJ1-1 TRBV9
TGTGCCAGCAGCTTAGCTACGGGGGGCTACGCAGATACGCAGTATTTT CASSLATGGYADTQYF 16 NA NA TRBJ2-3 TRBV7-8
TGTGCCAGCAGTTACTCGATTGATTTGCCAGATACGCAGTATTTT CASSYSIDLPDTQYF 15 NA NA TRBJ2-3 TRBV6-5
TGTGCCAGCTCACTGAACTCTCCTTCCCGCGGGGAGACCCAGTACTTC CASSLNSPSRGETQYF 16 NA NA TRBJ2-5 TRBV18
TGTGCCAGCAGTGTAGAGATACTTCGGGGCTACACCTTC CASSVEILRGYTF 13 NA NA TRBJ1-2 TRBV6-1
TGCGCCAGCAGCCAAGTTACAGGGGAAACCTATGGCTACACCTTC CASSQVTGETYGYTF 15 NA TRBD1 TRBJ1-2 TRBV4-1
TGCGCCAGCAGCCGTCTAGCGGGGGGGCCCTACGAGCAGTACTTC CASSRLAGGPYEQYF 15 NA TRBD2 TRBJ2-7 TRBV5-1
TGTGCCAGTAGTTACATAGCGGGGAACACAGATACGCAGTATTTT CASSYIAGNTDTQYF 15 NA TRBD2 TRBJ2-3 TRBV19
TGTGCCAGTCGACGGGTAGCGGTAAGCACAGATACGCAGTATTTT CASRRVAVSTDTQYF 15 NA NA TRBJ2-3 TRBV19
TGTGCCAGCTATGGGGCTAATTCACCCCTCCACTTT CASYGANSPLHF 12 few NA TRBJ1-6 TRBV2
TGTGCCAGCAGCCACCGGGGGGGCACAGATACGCAGTATTTT CASSHRGGTDTQYF 14 NA TRBD2 TRBJ2-3 TRBV5-6
TGTGCCAGCAGTCCCGGGACAGGGAGGAATGAGCAGTTCTTC CASSPGTGRNEQFF 14 NA TRBD1 TRBJ2-1 TRBV2
TGTGCCAGCAGTAACCGACTCGGAAAACTGTTTTTT CASSNRLGKLFF 12 few NA TRBJ1-4 TRBV6-5
TGCGCCAGCAGCCCCGCCGGGAAGACCAATTCCTACGAGCAGTACTTC CASSPAGKTNSYEQYF 16 NA NA TRBJ2-7 TRBV5-1
TGCAGCGTTGGGGGGAAACAGAAGGATTCTTTAGTGTATGGCTACACCTTC CSVGGKQKDSLVYGYTF 17 NA NA TRBJ1-2 TRBV29-1
TGTGCCAGCAGTTATTGGGGGGAGGAACAAGAGACCCAGTACTTC CASSYWGEEQETQYF 15 NA NA TRBJ2-5 TRBV6-6
TGCGCCAGCCAAGCTTTGGGACAGGGGGCAGCTGGAAACACCATATATTTT CASQALGQGAAGNTIYF 17 NA TRBD1 TRBJ1-3 TRBV5-1
TGTGCCATCATGGGAGGTGACGACATTCAGTACTTC CAIMGGDDIQYF 12 NA NA TRBJ2-4 TRBV10-3